The present TCR beta chain was sequenced within a study of CD8 T cells in Susac syndrome (dated by TCRdb to the late 2010s). Looking at the study overall: Repertoire sequencing was used to test whether CD8+ T cell activation and differentiation in Susac syndrome was antigen driven. Study-level results and caveats: The study acknowledged that relatively few individuals were included in the TCR sequencing and HLA analysis.

RNA was extracted with the RNeasy kit and about 0.45 to 1 ug was reverse transcribed using random hexamers. The immunoSEQ multiplex PCR assay, which covers 54 Vbeta and 13 Jbeta segments, was used to amplify TCR beta CDR3 regions. To correct PCR amplification bias, a synthetic template baseline was used for both primer optimization and computational correction. The paper's processing steps were these. Only productive sequences were kept, with reads annotated to V, D and J genes according to IMGT and analyzed in immunoSEQ Analyzer. Clonality was calculated as one minus the Shannon entropy normalized by log2 of the number of productive unique sequences. For each patient and control, public and private clones were evaluated within the 100 most prevalent clones. Clones were defined as Susac-specific when absent from the healthy and MS cohorts, from over a thousand published viral clones and from other ImmuneACCESS disease sequences. TCRdb reprocessed the public reads (quality trimming at Q25 with fastp, clone calling with MiXCR) and kept in-frame beta chains. One record per CDR3 amino acid sequence lists the most common genes and DNA. The V and J calls and clone size come from TCRdb's table, not from the authors' own analysis. This sample is represented by 130,000 or so distinct CDR3 sequences; 85% to 95% of them were singletons. Around 0.11% of the sample comes from the top ten.

Peripheral blood CD8+ and CD4+ T cells from healthy donors, Susac syndrome patients and multiple sclerosis patients were profiled using high-throughput TCR beta sequencing. Treatment-naive patients with stable or active relapsing-remitting disease fulfilling revised McDonald criteria were used as multiple sclerosis controls. Bulk CD8+ and CD4+ T cells were purified by magnetic negative isolation, while CD8+ TEMRA cells were enriched using FACS. Blood was drawn into EDTA tubes, processed within 24 hours, and PBMCs were isolated by density gradient centrifugation. PBMCs intended for TCR sequencing were frozen in liquid nitrogen and were later thawed in a 37 degrees C water bath. The sorted or isolated CD4+, CD8+ and CD8+ TEMRA cells had a purity of 90% or higher. This clonotype has just one count. Its antigen is currently not known. Nothing much larger sits one base from this clone, and base qualities are not available. One read yields weak evidence.

This receptor was taken from a human donor with multiple sclerosis. Sequenced sample: CD4+ T cells from PBMCs.

The nucleotide sequence reads as follows: TGTGCCAGCAGATTGGACAGTCAACGGGAAGCTTTCTTT. This gives the protein CASRLDSQREAFF. The rearrangement combines TRBV12-3 or TRBV12-4 with TRBJ1-1; matching of 6 bases hints at TRBD1 as the D gene. Inclusive of the bounding cysteine and phenylalanine, the CDR3 is 13 residues long. Only the CDR3 portion is preserved as DNA: 39 bases, with reading frame beginning at the first base. Trimming takes 6 bases from V and 8 bases from J, and the germline ends sit 16 bases apart.